Presented here are 25 T cell receptor beta chains from one specimen sequenced in a study of blood T cell repertoires in COVID-19. Profiling relied on immunoSEQ multiplex PCR, and the TCRdb table lists in-frame clones only, not all of them. Of some 230,000 clones listed, approximately 82% are singletons. The sequenced material came from PBMCs or T cells enriched from blood (not recorded which). Source of these receptors: a man aged 35 to 55 who had recovered from COVID-19.

CDR3 sequence reads: CASSLEPGLAGVDTQYF. CDR3 in DNA: TGCGCCAGCAGCTTGGAGCCGGGACTAGCGGGAGTGGATACGCAGTATTTT. This chain joins TRBV5-1 and TRBJ2-3; 14 bases are shared with TRBD2. Germline CDR1 reads SGHRS; CDR2 reads YFSETQ. The ends lost 0 bases at V and 6 bases at J; junction bases unmatched: 6. This CDR3 comprises 17 residues.

The rearrangement uses TRBV7-8 and TRBJ2-4, with TRBD2 as a possible D gene (5 bases). The germline V and J ends were trimmed by 2 bases and 3 bases, with 23 bases remaining between them. CDR3 length: 19 amino acids. CDR1 and CDR2 (germline): SGHVS, FQNEAQ. The CDR3 spells CASSLPPYTTGISKNIQYF. The CDR3 DNA reads TGTGCCAGCAGCTTACCCCCATACACCACCGGGATAAGCAAAAACATTCAGTACTTC.

This clone has only one observation. The V call is TRBV2, the J call TRBJ2-7; D is ambiguous. The CDR3 length is 12 residues. Trimming took 3 bases from V and 1 from J, leaving 4 bases between them. The V gene's germline CDR1 is SNHLY and CDR2 FYNNEI. The CDR3 DNA is TGTGCCAGCAGTGAGCGGTCCTACGAGCAGTACTTC. Its translation: CASSERSYEQYF.

The table lists this clone with a few counts. The CDR3 bases are TGCGCCAGCAGCTTGGGGATGGGGAGGCAGCCCCAGCATTTT. Residues: CASSLGMGRQPQHF. The chain carries TRBV5-1 and TRBJ1-5; D call uncertain. Germline CDR1 and CDR2: SGHRS and YFSETQ. This CDR3 contains 14 residues. The V and J ends lost 0 bases and 7 bases respectively, with 11 bases between them.

This chain uses TRBV6-5 with TRBJ1-5, with 9 bases lining up with TRBD1. The germline gives CDR1 MNHEY, CDR2 SVGAGI. Trimming removed 5 bases from V and 7 bases from J; junction bases left unmatched: 6. The CDR3 extends over 14 amino acids. The CDR3 is CASSNRGQGQPQHF. DNA for the CDR3: TGTGCCAGCAGTAACAGGGGGCAAGGCCAGCCCCAGCATTTT.

This clone occurred many times. The chain has TRBV19 and TRBJ1-5, with D tentatively TRBD1 (5 bases). The CDR3 covers 19 residues. Trimming took off 3 bases at V and 1 base at J, with 22 bases between the two ends. Germline loops: CDR1 LNHDA, CDR2 SQIVND (reference sequence). The CDR3 reads CASSIPTNPGRGSNQPQHF. The DNA for the CDR3 is TGTGCCAGTAGTATCCCCACAAACCCGGGACGGGGGAGCAATCAGCCCCAGCATTTT.

This clone was recorded a few times. The J gene is TRBJ1-2, the V gene TRBV9; D is perhaps TRBD1 (5 bases). The V and J ends lost 2 bases and 6 bases respectively, with 8 bases between them. Germline-derived CDR1 and CDR2 are SGDLS and YYNGEE. The CDR3 length is 12 residues. The CDR3 sequence: CASSVGGDGYTF. CDR3 nucleotides: TGTGCCAGCAGCGTCGGGGGGGATGGCTACACCTTC.

This CDR3 reads CASSLRLAGDNEQFF. Written as DNA, the CDR3 is TGTGCCAGCAGCCTACGACTAGCGGGCGACAATGAGCAGTTCTTC. The chain uses TRBV3-1 (or the pseudogene TRBV3-2) and TRBJ2-1; TRBD2 agrees at 10 bases. CDR1 is LGHDT and CDR2 is YNNKEL in the germline V gene (reference sequence). The ends lost 4 bases at V and 5 bases at J; junction bases unmatched: 5. CDR3 size: 15 residues.

The chain couples TRBV5-4 to TRBJ2-7; a weak D match, TRBD2 (5 bases). CDR3 size: 15 residues. Looked up from germline, CDR1 is SGHNT and CDR2 is YYREEE (reference sequence). The V end was cut by 0 bases, the J end by 5 bases, with 15 bases between. Here the CDR3 DNA reads TGTGCCAGCAGCTTGGTAGGGCTAGCTAACCACGAGCAGTACTTC. Its translation: CASSLVGLANHEQYF.

The genes are TRBV28 and TRBJ2-7; TRBD2 aligns across 7 bases. This CDR3 is 15 amino acids long. CDR1 is MDHEN and CDR2 is SYDVKM in the germline V gene. J gave up 3 bases and V 3 bases, and 8 bases lay outside the gene matches. The CDR3 is CASSFLGTNNYEQYF. CDR3 in DNA: TGTGCCAGCAGTTTTTTGGGGACTAACAACTACGAGCAGTACTTC.

The chain links TRBV5-6 to TRBJ2-5, with D possibly being TRBD1 (7 bases). This CDR3 contains 16 residues. The germline CDR1 and CDR2 sequences are SGHDT and YYEEEE. Trimming left V 4 bases short and J 4 bases short, with 20 bases between. Written as DNA, the CDR3 is TGTGCCAGCAGCCCGGGGAAGGGCAGGGGGGTAGAGACCCAGTACTTC. Translation gives CASSPGKGRGVETQYF.

This clone was counted between two and nine times. The DNA for the CDR3 is TGTGCCAGCAGCCAAGCAAGCGGGAGGGCCTCCTACGAGCAGTACTTC. This translates into CASSQASGRASYEQYF. The chain recombines TRBV4-2 with TRBJ2-7; 10 bases are a match to TRBD2. Germline V CDR1 and CDR2: LGHNA, YNFKEQ. The CDR3 contains 16 residues. J was trimmed by 0 bases and V by 1 base; bases with no gene match: 3.

The CDR3 DNA reads as TGCGCCAGCAGCTTGGGACTACATAAAGATACGCAGTATTTT. Protein: CASSLGLHKDTQYF. This chain joins TRBV5-1 and TRBJ2-3; a weak D match, TRBD2 (5 bases). Germline values: CDR1 SGHRS, CDR2 YFSETQ. V was clipped by 0 bases and J by 5 bases, with 10 bases between them. The CDR3 runs 14 residues. Using reference TRBV5-1 and TRBJ2-3 for the parts outside the CDR3, the full variable domain is KAGVTQTPRYLIKTRGQQVTLSCSPISGHRSVSWYQQTPGQGLQFLFEYFSETQRNKGNFPGRFSGRQFSNSRSEMNVSTLELGDSALYLCASSLGLHKDTQYFGPGTRLTVL.

The chain carries TRBV18 and TRBJ2-1, with D tentatively TRBD1 (5 bases). Germline V gene data show CDR1 as KGHSH and CDR2 as LQKENI. The length of the CDR3 is 15 residues. The V end lost 0 bases, the J end lost 6 bases, and 12 bases lay between the germline ends. CDR3 in amino acids: CASSPPAGLPNEQFF. CDR3 in DNA: TGTGCCAGCTCACCACCGGCAGGGCTCCCCAATGAGCAGTTCTTC.

This sequence joins TRBV11-2 and TRBJ2-1; 8 nucleotides agree with TRBD2. V lost 4 bases and J lost 2; bases outside the gene matches: 4. This CDR3 spans 15 amino acids. Germline assignment: CDR1 SGHAT and CDR2 FQNNGV. The CDR3 is CASSYPGLAYNEQFF. The CDR3 DNA reads TGTGCCAGCAGCTACCCGGGACTAGCCTACAATGAGCAGTTCTTC.

V usage is TRBV7-3 and J usage is TRBJ2-5; no clear D gene. The ends were cut back, 4 bases at V and 5 bases at J, with 11 bases in the middle. CDR3 length equals 13 residues. CDR1 and CDR2 (germline): SGHTA, FQGTGA. CDR3 region: CASSSGVGETQYF. Here the CDR3 DNA reads TGTGCCAGCAGCTCGGGTGTAGGTGAGACCCAGTACTTC.

This chain uses TRBV5-1 with TRBJ1-1, with D unclear. CDR3 length: 15 amino acids. V lost 0 bases to trimming and J lost 6 bases, with 15 bases between them. Germline V gene data show CDR1 as SGHRS and CDR2 as YFSETQ. This chain's CDR3 is CASSLDSPARSEAFF. For the CDR3, the DNA is TGCGCCAGCAGCTTGGACTCACCGGCTAGGTCTGAAGCTTTCTTT.

The chain uses TRBV6-5 and TRBJ1-1; the D is unclear. This CDR3 is built from 12 residues. The ends were cut back, 4 bases at V and 1 base at J, with 4 bases in the middle. Per the germline V gene, CDR1 is MNHEY and CDR2 is SVGAGI. CDR3 nucleotides: TGTGCCAGCAGTTTCCAGAACACTGAAGCTTTCTTT. Its protein product is CASSFQNTEAFF.

This rearrangement joins TRBV9 to TRBJ2-7, with D possibly being TRBD1 (6 bases). This CDR3 region has 13 residues. V dropped 4 bases and J dropped 0 bases, with 8 bases sitting between them. CDR1 is SGDLS, CDR2 YYNGEE, per germline. CDR3 loop: CASSKDSSYEQYF. For the CDR3, the DNA is TGTGCCAGCAGCAAGGACAGCTCCTACGAGCAGTACTTC.

The rearrangement joins TRBV28 to TRBJ2-3, with TRBD1 as a possible D gene (5 bases). This CDR3 has 16 amino acids. CDR1 and CDR2 (germline): MDHEN, SYDVKM. V dropped 7 bases and J dropped 1 base, with 18 bases sitting between them. The DNA for the CDR3 is TGTGCCAGCAAGAGTTTTTTTGGGGCCCGCACAGATACGCAGTATTTT. Amino acid sequence: CASKSFFGARTDTQYF. Looking up the rest from reference TRBV28 and TRBJ2-3 gives the full variable domain: DVKVTQSSRYLVKRTGEKVFLECVQDMDHENMFWYRQDPGLGLRLIYFSYDVKMKEKGDIPEGYSVSREKKERFSLILESASTNQTSMYLCASKSFFGARTDTQYFGPGTRLTVL.

This clone occurred many times. This sequence joins TRBV24-1 and TRBJ1-1; a weak D match, TRBD1 (6 bases). Between the trimmed V and J ends, which lost 2 bases and 2 bases, there was a span of 11 bases. Germline-derived CDR1 and CDR2 are KGHDR and SFDVKD. The CDR3 extends over 15 amino acids. CDR3 in DNA: TGTGCCACCAGTGATTCAGGGGAAGGAAACACTGAAGCTTTCTTT. Translated, it gives CATSDSGEGNTEAFF.

The count of this clone is one. The V gene is TRBV7-8, the J gene TRBJ1-3; the D gene is possibly TRBD1 (5 bases). Germline assignment: CDR1 SGHVS and CDR2 FQNEAQ. There are 16 residues in the CDR3. V lost 7 bases, J lost 2 bases, and 18 bases lay in between. CDR3: CASTQGRHLTGNTIYF. CDR3 bases: TGTGCCAGCACCCAGGGTCGGCATTTAACTGGAAACACCATATATTTT. Based on the CDR3 plus reference TRBV7-8 and TRBJ1-3, the full variable domain is GAGVSQSPRYKVAKRGQDVALRCDPISGHVSLFWYQQALGQGPEFLTYFQNEAQLDKSGLPSDRFFAERPEGSVSTLKIQRTQQEDSAVYLCASTQGRHLTGNTIYFGEGSWLTVV.

J is TRBJ1-6 and V is TRBV7-9, with D maybe TRBD1 (6 bases). The CDR3 runs to 14 residues. Trimming cost V 4 bases and J 8 bases, with 12 bases left between them. Germline V gene lookup returns CDR1 SEHNR and CDR2 FQNEAQ (reference sequence). The CDR3 sequence is CASSSRGGDSPLHF. Written as DNA, the CDR3 is TGTGCCAGCAGCTCCAGGGGAGGGGATTCACCCCTCCACTTT.

The rearrangement links TRBV19 to TRBJ1-1; TRBD1 is a possible D gene (6 bases). The CDR3 is 16 residues long. V lost 5 bases, J lost 0 bases, and 16 bases lay in between. Germline V lookup: CDR1 LNHDA, CDR2 SQIVND (reference sequence). The CDR3 DNA reads TGTGCCAGTAGTCGGGTGGACAGCACAATGAACACTGAAGCTTTCTTT. Translation gives CASSRVDSTMNTEAFF.

The J gene is TRBJ2-1, the V gene TRBV5-1; D is possibly TRBD2 (6 bases). The CDR3 spans 16 residues. Trimming cost V 4 bases and J 0 bases, with 14 bases left between them. Germline values: CDR1 SGHRS, CDR2 YFSETQ. The CDR3 reads CASSDLARSSYNEQFF. CDR3 coding DNA: TGCGCCAGCAGCGACCTAGCGCGGAGCTCCTACAATGAGCAGTTCTTC.